This entry lists 18 T cell receptor beta chains sequenced from one sample in a study of T cells in Graves' hyperthyroidism and ophthalmopathy (dated by TCRdb to between 2017 and 2020). The protocol used for the library was multiplex PCR. This sample was sequenced with an Illumina HiSeq 2000. The TCR beta CDR3 regions were amplified from RNA transcripts. A first-round RT-PCR of the TCR CDR3 used the HTBI primer set with the Qiagen OneStep RT-PCR kit. TCRdb itself trimmed the public reads at Q25 with fastp, ran MiXCR and retained productive beta chains. Under each unique CDR3 protein, matching rows form one entry showing the most common genes and DNA. This sample has fewer than 550,000 distinct CDR3 sequences in its table, and more than 15% of those were observed once. Together, the top ten hold approximately 14% of the sample. Sequencing input: blood. These receptors were taken from a woman aged 18 to 35 with Graves' hyperthyroidism.

This clonotype turned up a few times. CDR3 sequence reads: CSVGVQDRYGYTF. The CDR3 bases are TGCAGCGTTGGGGTTCAGGACCGCTATGGCTACACCTTC. The J gene is TRBJ1-2, the V gene TRBV29-1, with D hard to call. The V end lost 4 bases, the J end lost 4 bases, and 13 bases lay between the germline ends. This CDR3 spans 13 amino acids. Looked up from germline, CDR1 is SQVTM and CDR2 is ANQGSEA.

This clonotype was picked up many times. DNA for the CDR3: TGTGCCAGCTCACCGGGACAGGGTGACGGGAACACTGAAGCTTTCTTT. It yields the protein CASSPGQGDGNTEAFF. The chain is built from TRBV18 and TRBJ1-1; TRBD1 agrees at 9 bases. This CDR3 has 16 amino acids. CDR1 and CDR2 from the germline V gene are KGHSH and LQKENI. V dropped 3 bases and J dropped 1; count of bases not matched to a gene: 6.

This clonotype was counted ten times or more. The chain recombines TRBV24-1 with TRBJ2-3; 7 bases fit TRBD2. The germline CDR1 and CDR2 sequences are KGHDR and SFDVKD. The CDR3 extends over 13 amino acids. V shed 9 bases, J shed 3 bases, and the junction held 5 bases outside the gene matches. The CDR3 nucleotides read TGTGCCACCTGCGGGAGAGCTACAGATACGCAGTATTTT. It yields the protein CATCGRATDTQYF.

This clonotype was recorded a few times. This sequence joins TRBV6-1 and TRBJ1-4, with 8 bases matching TRBD1. J gave up 2 bases and V 5 bases, and 4 bases lay outside the gene matches. From germline, CDR1 is MNHNS and CDR2 SASEGT. This CDR3 is 15 amino acids long. The CDR3: CASSSGGMTNEKLFF. CDR3 sequence (DNA): TGTGCCAGCAGTTCAGGGGGCATGACTAATGAAAAACTGTTTTTT.

The sample holds many counts of this clonotype. V and J are TRBV7-9 and TRBJ1-1; perhaps TRBD1 as D (5 bases). Trimming cost V 5 bases and J 3 bases, with 13 bases left between them. CDR1 SEHNR and CDR2 FQNEAQ come from the germline V gene (reference sequence). This CDR3 contains 14 residues. The CDR3 DNA is TGTGCCAGCAGCCGAGGGACGGCGGACACTGAAGCTTTCTTT. Translating gives CASSRGTADTEAFF.

This clonotype was picked up many times. The chain recombines TRBV5-5 with TRBJ2-2; the D is unclear. Trimming took 0 bases from V and 1 from J, leaving 7 bases between them. CDR1 is SGHKS, CDR2 YYEKEE, per germline (reference sequence). The CDR3 is 15 residues long. Here the CDR3 DNA reads TGTGCCAGCAGCTTGGCCCCAGGGAACACCGGGGAGCTGTTTTTT. Protein sequence: CASSLAPGNTGELFF.

This clonotype was counted at least ten times. CDR3: CASESTGLIYEQYF. As DNA, the CDR3 is TGTGCCTCCGAATCGACCGGCCTCATCTACGAGCAGTACTTC. The chain is built from TRBV11-2 and TRBJ2-7, with D unresolved. Trimming took 11 bases from V and 3 from J, leaving 20 bases between them. There are 14 residues in the CDR3. Germline V gives CDR1 SGHAT, CDR2 FQNNGV.

This clonotype has at least ten counts. This chain uses TRBV2 with TRBJ1-2; 7 nucleotides agree with TRBD1. The CDR3 loop spans 15 amino acids. J lost 3 bases, V lost 3 bases, and 7 bases had no gene match. Germline V gene lookup returns CDR1 SNHLY and CDR2 FYNNEI. CDR3 region: CASSDEGARYYGYTF. The CDR3 DNA is TGTGCCAGCAGTGATGAGGGGGCGCGGTACTATGGCTACACCTTC.

This clonotype was counted many times. The genes are TRBV11-2 and TRBJ1-1; D perhaps matches TRBD1 (5 bases). This CDR3 spans 17 amino acids. Trimming shortened V by 5 bases and J by 0 bases, and 19 bases separated the two germline ends. The germline CDR1 and CDR2 sequences are SGHAT and FQNNGV. The CDR3 region is CASSLRGAASLNTEAFF. The CDR3, as DNA: TGTGCCAGCAGCCTAAGAGGGGCAGCCAGCTTGAACACTGAAGCTTTCTTT.

This clonotype was observed at least ten times. The chain has TRBV20-1 and TRBJ1-2; 9 bases map to TRBD1. The length of the CDR3 is 14 residues. The germline V gene encodes CDR1 DFQATT and CDR2 SNEGSKA (reference sequence). V lost 6 bases to trimming and J lost 5 bases; unmatched junction nucleotides: 10. Here the CDR3 reads CSALIPGTGYGYTF. As DNA, the CDR3 is TGCAGTGCCCTGATTCCCGGGACAGGGTATGGCTACACCTTC.

In this sample, this clonotype turned up many times. The chain links TRBV13 to TRBJ1-4; D call uncertain. This CDR3 comprises 14 residues. From germline, CDR1 is PRHDT and CDR2 FYEKMQ (reference sequence). Trimming stripped 3 bases from V and 1 base from J, with 6 bases between. CDR3 residues: CASSLKRTNEKLFF. CDR3 bases: TGTGCCAGCAGCTTGAAGAGAACTAATGAAAAACTGTTTTTT.

The count of this clonotype is one. V and J are TRBV13 and TRBJ1-3; 7 positions match TRBD1. The V gene's germline CDR1 is PRHDT and CDR2 FYEKMQ (reference sequence). This CDR3 has 17 residues. J was trimmed by 2 bases and V by 3 bases; bases with no gene match: 10. For the CDR3, the DNA is TGTGCCAGCAGCTTTACGGGACAGACCTTCCCTGGAAACACCATATATTTT. It is translated as CASSFTGQTFPGNTIYF.

This clonotype appeared a few times. This chain connects TRBV19 to TRBJ2-7; D might be TRBD2 (5 bases). With 5 bases removed from V and 0 bases from J, the gap between germline ends came to 17 bases. CDR1 LNHDA and CDR2 SQIVND come from the germline V gene (reference sequence). This CDR3 comprises 16 residues. In DNA form, the CDR3 reads TGTGCCAGTAGTCCTGGTCTTGCGGGTCCCTCCTACGAGCAGTACTTC. Translating it yields CASSPGLAGPSYEQYF.

This rearrangement joins TRBV28 to TRBJ2-3; no firm D call. Between the trimmed V and J ends, which lost 7 bases and 2 bases, there was a span of 13 bases. From germline, CDR1 is MDHEN and CDR2 SYDVKM. This CDR3 is built from 14 residues. Written as DNA, the CDR3 is TGTGCCAGCACAATCGACCGGGTCACAGATACGCAGTATTTT. Its protein product is CASTIDRVTDTQYF.

At least ten counts were recorded for this clonotype. The chain recombines TRBV28 with TRBJ1-1; D perhaps matches TRBD1 (5 bases). Germline values: CDR1 MDHEN, CDR2 SYDVKM. The CDR3 extends over 13 amino acids. Trimming left V 3 bases short and J 9 bases short, with 14 bases between. In nucleotides, the CDR3 is TGTGCCAGCAGTTTGTTCGGGGACGGCAAAGCTTTCTTT. Translation: CASSLFGDGKAFF.

About this clonotype: One base away lies a much larger clone, so this may be a sequencing read error. The V call is TRBV5-1, the J call TRBJ2-1; TRBD2 aligns across 10 bases. The germline V gene has CDR1 SGHRS and CDR2 YFSETQ. The CDR3 has 16 residues. CDR3 DNA sequence: TGCGCCAGCAGCTCGCTAGCGGGAGCCACGGGGAATGAGCTGTTCTTC. Protein product: CASSSLAGATGNELFF.

This clonotype was recorded at least ten times. The chain is built from TRBV28 and TRBJ2-7; TRBD2 matches at 9 bases. CDR1 is MDHEN and CDR2 is SYDVKM in the germline V gene. Trimming cost V 5 bases and J 3 bases; bases outside gene matches: 11. CDR3 size: 16 residues. The chain's CDR3 is CASSPLPGTSYYEQYF. The CDR3 DNA reads TGTGCCAGCAGTCCTTTGCCCGGGACTAGCTACTACGAGCAGTACTTC.

V and J are TRBV2 and TRBJ1-2; D may be TRBD1 (5 bases). The CDR3 has 15 residues. The V gene's germline CDR1 is SNHLY and CDR2 FYNNEI. V was cut by 2 bases and J by 4 bases, with 14 bases left in between. CDR3 protein: CASSERDGGVYGYTF. The CDR3 nucleotides are TGTGCCAGCAGTGAAAGGGACGGGGGAGTCTATGGCTACACCTTC.